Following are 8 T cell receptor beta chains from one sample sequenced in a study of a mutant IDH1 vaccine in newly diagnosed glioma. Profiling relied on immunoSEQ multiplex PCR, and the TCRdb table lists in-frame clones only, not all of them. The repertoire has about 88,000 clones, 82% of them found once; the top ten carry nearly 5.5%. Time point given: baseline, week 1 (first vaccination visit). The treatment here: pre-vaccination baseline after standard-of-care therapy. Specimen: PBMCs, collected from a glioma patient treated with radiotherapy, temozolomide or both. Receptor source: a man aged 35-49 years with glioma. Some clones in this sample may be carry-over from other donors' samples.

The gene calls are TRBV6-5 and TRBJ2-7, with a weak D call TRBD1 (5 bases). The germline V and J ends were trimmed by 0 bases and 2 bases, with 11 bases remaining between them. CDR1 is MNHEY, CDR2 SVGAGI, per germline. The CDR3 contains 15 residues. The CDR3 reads CASSYSVGATYEQYF. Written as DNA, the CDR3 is TGTGCCAGCAGTTACTCAGTTGGGGCCACCTACGAGCAGTACTTC.

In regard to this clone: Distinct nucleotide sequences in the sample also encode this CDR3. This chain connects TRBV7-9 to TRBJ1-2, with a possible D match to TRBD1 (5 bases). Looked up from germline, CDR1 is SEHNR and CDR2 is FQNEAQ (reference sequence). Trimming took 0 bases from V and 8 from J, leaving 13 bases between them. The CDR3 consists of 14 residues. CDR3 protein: CASSLAGGEGGYTF. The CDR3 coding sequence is TGTGCCAGCAGCTTAGCGGGAGGTGAGGGGGGCTACACCTTC.

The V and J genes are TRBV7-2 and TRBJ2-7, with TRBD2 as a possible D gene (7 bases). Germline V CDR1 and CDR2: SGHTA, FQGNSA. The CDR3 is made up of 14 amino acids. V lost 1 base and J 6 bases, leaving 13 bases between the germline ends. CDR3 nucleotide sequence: TGTGCCAGCAGCTTAGTATCGGGGGGCGGCGAGCAGTACTTC. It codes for CASSLVSGGGEQYF.

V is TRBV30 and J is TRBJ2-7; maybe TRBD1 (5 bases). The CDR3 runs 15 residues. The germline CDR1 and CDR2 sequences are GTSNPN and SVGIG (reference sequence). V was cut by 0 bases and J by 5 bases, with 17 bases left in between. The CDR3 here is CAWSVGVDYRHEQYF. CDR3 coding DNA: TGTGCCTGGAGTGTAGGGGTCGATTACCGCCACGAGCAGTACTTC. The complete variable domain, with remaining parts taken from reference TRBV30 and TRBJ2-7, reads SQTIHQWPATLVQPVGSPLSLECTVEGTSNPNLYWYRQAAGRGLQLLFYSVGIGQISSEVPQNLSASRPQDRQFILSSKKLLLSDSGFYLCAWSVGVDYRHEQYFGPGTRLTVT.

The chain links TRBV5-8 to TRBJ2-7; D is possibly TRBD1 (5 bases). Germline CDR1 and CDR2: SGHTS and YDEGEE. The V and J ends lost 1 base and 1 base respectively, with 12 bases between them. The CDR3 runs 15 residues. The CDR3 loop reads CASSLQHYRSYEQYF. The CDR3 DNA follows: TGTGCCAGCAGCTTGCAGCACTACAGGTCCTACGAGCAGTACTTC.

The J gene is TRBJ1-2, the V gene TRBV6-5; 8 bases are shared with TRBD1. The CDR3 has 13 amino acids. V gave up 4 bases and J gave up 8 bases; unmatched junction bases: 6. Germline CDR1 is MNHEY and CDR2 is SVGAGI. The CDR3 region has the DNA TGTGCCAGCAGTTTGGACAGGGTATGGGGCTACACCTTC. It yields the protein CASSLDRVWGYTF.

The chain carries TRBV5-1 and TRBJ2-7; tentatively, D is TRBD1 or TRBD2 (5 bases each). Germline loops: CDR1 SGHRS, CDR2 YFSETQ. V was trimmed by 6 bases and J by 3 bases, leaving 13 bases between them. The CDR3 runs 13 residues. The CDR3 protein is CASTKGPGYEQYF. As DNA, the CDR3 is TGCGCCAGCACCAAGGGACCGGGCTACGAGCAGTACTTC.

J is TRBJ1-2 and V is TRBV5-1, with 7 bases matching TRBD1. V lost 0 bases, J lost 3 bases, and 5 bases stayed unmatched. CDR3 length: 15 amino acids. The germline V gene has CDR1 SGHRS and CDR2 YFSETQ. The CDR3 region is CASSLVGGADYGYTF. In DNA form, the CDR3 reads TGCGCCAGCAGCTTGGTAGGGGGCGCGGACTATGGCTACACCTTC.